These 18 T cell receptor beta chains originate from one sample sequenced in a study of T cell responses to AZD1222 COVID-19 vaccine (dated by TCRdb to the early 2020s). This specimen's time point label, per the study, means: baseline before first vaccination. Library preparation was by the immunoSEQ multiplex PCR assay. TCRdb retrieved this table from immuneACCESS and kept in-frame rearrangements only. Not all clones are present; in checked studies, unresolved V genes account for under half, and no reason is known for the remainder. The sample records some 140,000 clones, under 95% of which are singletons. Roughly 2.8% of the sample is in the top ten clones. The starting material was peripheral blood, obtained on day 0 of AZD1222 vaccination. The receptor set was obtained from an adult in good health.

This clone was seen only once. The genes are TRBV6-5 and TRBJ1-2; D is unresolved. There are 13 residues in the CDR3. V lost 8 bases, J lost 0 bases, and 10 bases lay in between. Germline CDR1 reads MNHEY; CDR2 reads SVGAGI. CDR3 nucleotides: TGTGCCAGCGCACCGGGAGCTAACTATGGCTACACCTTC. This codes for CASAPGANYGYTF.

The chain has TRBV28 and TRBJ2-3; 7 bases align to TRBD2. This CDR3 spans 13 amino acids. The V segment lost 10 bases and the J segment 6 bases; nucleotides outside the gene matches: 10. Germline CDR1 is MDHEN and CDR2 is SYDVKM. CDR3 residues: CATRSPGGDTQYF. As DNA, the CDR3 is TGTGCCACAAGGAGCCCCGGGGGGGATACGCAGTATTTT. Supplemented by reference TRBV28 and TRBJ2-3, the full variable domain reads DVKVTQSSRYLVKRTGEKVFLECVQDMDHENMFWYRQDPGLGLRLIYFSYDVKMKEKGDIPEGYSVSREKKERFSLILESASTNQTSMYLCATRSPGGDTQYFGPGTRLTVL.

Only one count was recorded for this clone. The V call is TRBV18, the J call TRBJ2-7; 10 positions agree with TRBD2. V shed 6 bases and J 4 bases; nucleotides not matched to a gene: 6. The CDR3 runs to 14 residues. Germline CDR1 KGHSH, CDR2 LQKENI. This chain's CDR3 is CASSISGGAYEQYF. The DNA of the CDR3 is TGTGCCAGCTCCATCAGCGGGGGGGCGTACGAGCAGTACTTC.

In this sample, this clone turned up many times. The chain recombines TRBV18 with TRBJ1-5, with D unresolved. The CDR3 runs to 13 residues. CDR1 is KGHSH and CDR2 is LQKENI in the germline V gene. The ends were cut back, 4 bases at V and 4 bases at J, with 8 bases in the middle. Here the CDR3 reads CASSLDQNQPQHF. CDR3 bases: TGTGCCAGCTCACTTGACCAAAATCAGCCCCAGCATTTT.

The J gene is TRBJ2-7, the V gene TRBV6-5, with 7 bases fitting TRBD2. The CDR3 sequence is 15 residues long. Trimming removed 0 bases from V and 4 bases from J; junction bases left unmatched: 6. Germline V gene lookup returns CDR1 MNHEY and CDR2 SVGAGI. The CDR3 sequence: CASSYSGGRGYEQYF. CDR3 DNA: TGTGCCAGCAGTTACTCGGGCGGGAGAGGTTACGAGCAGTACTTC.

This clone was seen only a few times. The CDR3 sequence is CASSQPDPRGGETQYF. The CDR3 DNA sequence: TGTGCCAGCAGCCAGCCCGACCCGCGAGGGGGAGAGACCCAGTACTTC. This chain joins TRBV4-2 and TRBJ2-5, with D maybe TRBD1 (6 bases). Germline CDR1 reads LGHNA; CDR2 reads YNFKEQ. V lost 3 bases and J lost 4, with 18 bases in between. This CDR3 contains 16 residues.

This clone turned up a few times. J is TRBJ2-7 and V is TRBV3-1 (or the pseudogene TRBV3-2), with TRBD1 matching over 10 bases. Per the germline V gene, CDR1 is LGHDT and CDR2 is YNNKEL (reference sequence). This CDR3 spans 13 amino acids. The V and J ends lost 4 bases and 7 bases, in that order; junction bases with no gene match: 4. As DNA, the CDR3 is TGTGCCAGCAGCCGCGACAGGGGGCGAGAGCAGTACTTC. It codes for CASSRDRGREQYF.

This sequence joins TRBV2 and TRBJ2-7; 15 nucleotides agree with TRBD2. From germline, CDR1 is SNHLY and CDR2 FYNNEI. V gave up 6 bases and J gave up 4 bases; unmatched junction bases: 4. The CDR3 length is 15 residues. CDR3 DNA sequence: TGTGCCAGCAGGCCGGGACTAGCGGGGGGATACGAGCAGTACTTC. It specifies CASRPGLAGGYEQYF.

The V call is TRBV5-1, the J call TRBJ2-2; D unclear. Trimming took off 1 base at V and 7 bases at J, with 11 bases between the two ends. The CDR3 length is 14 residues. The V gene's germline CDR1 is SGHRS and CDR2 YFSETQ. This CDR3 is CASSLYGRGGELFF. CDR3 in DNA: TGCGCCAGCAGCTTGTACGGGCGTGGCGGGGAGCTGTTTTTT.

The V call is TRBV5-4, the J call TRBJ1-2; TRBD1 matches at 10 bases. The CDR3 sequence is 15 residues long. J was trimmed by 5 bases and V by 3 bases; bases with no gene match: 7. Germline CDR1 reads SGHNT; CDR2 reads YYREEE (reference sequence). The chain's CDR3 is CASSSGGQGSYGYTF. The CDR3 region has the DNA TGTGCCAGCAGCTCGGGGGGACAGGGGTCTTATGGCTACACCTTC.

The V call is TRBV6-5, the J call TRBJ2-1, with 9 bases that match TRBD1. Germline CDR1 and CDR2: MNHEY and SVGAGI. The junction had 3 bases not matched to a gene; V was cut back by 2 bases and J by 4 bases. This CDR3 has 15 amino acids. CDR3 DNA sequence: TGTGCCAGCAGTTACGGGACAGGGATATACAATGAGCAGTTCTTC. Encoded protein: CASSYGTGIYNEQFF.

V usage is TRBV5-4 and J usage is TRBJ2-7; tentatively, D is TRBD1 (5 bases). Germline lookup yields CDR1 SGHNT and CDR2 YYREEE (reference sequence). Trimming removed 4 bases from V and 3 bases from J, with 14 bases in between. The CDR3 contains 14 residues. CDR3: CASSDTGRNYEQYF. For the CDR3, the DNA is TGTGCCAGCAGCGATACAGGCAGAAACTACGAGCAGTACTTC.

This clone was counted between two and nine times. V and J are TRBV6-2 or TRBV6-3 and TRBJ2-2, with unresolved D. Germline V gene lookup returns CDR1 MNHEY and CDR2 SVGEGT. The CDR3 contains 12 residues. V was pared by 5 bases and J by 7 bases, with 8 bases between. CDR3 in amino acids: CASSSDDGELFF. The CDR3 DNA is TGTGCCAGCAGTAGTGACGACGGGGAGCTGTTTTTT.

The chain carries TRBV7-9 and TRBJ1-1, with TRBD1 as a possible D gene (6 bases). The germline V gene encodes CDR1 SEHNR and CDR2 FQNEAQ (reference sequence). This CDR3 is built from 15 residues. The V and J ends lost 4 bases and 4 bases respectively, with 16 bases between them. CDR3 DNA sequence: TGTGCCAGCAGCTCTCCTCCGGACAGCTCCACTGAAGCTTTCTTT. It yields the protein CASSSPPDSSTEAFF.

This chain links TRBV20-1 with TRBJ2-7, with 7 bases aligning to TRBD1. The CDR3 runs 11 residues. CDR1 DFQATT and CDR2 SNEGSKA come from the germline V gene (reference sequence). The ends lost 4 bases at V and 3 bases at J; junction bases unmatched: 0. DNA of the CDR3: TGCAGTGCTACAGGGGGCTACGAGCAGTACTTC. It specifies CSATGGYEQYF.

This clone was counted once. CDR3 protein: CASRVAGTELYEQYF. For the CDR3, the DNA is TGTGCCAGCAGGGTTGCCGGGACGGAACTCTACGAGCAGTACTTC. This chain links TRBV11-3 with TRBJ2-7, with D perhaps assigned TRBD1 or TRBD2 (5 bases each). CDR1 is SGHNT, CDR2 YENEEA, per germline. Trimming took off 6 bases at V and 3 bases at J, with 18 bases between the two ends. The CDR3 sequence is 15 residues long.

The rearrangement links TRBV10-3 to TRBJ2-1; D is unresolved. CDR3 length equals 11 residues. The ends were cut back, 5 bases at V and 3 bases at J, with 2 bases in the middle. Germline CDR1 reads ENHRY; CDR2 reads SYGVKD. The CDR3 bases are TGTGCCATCAGTTACTACAATGAGCAGTTCTTC. This translates into CAISYYNEQFF.

DNA for the CDR3: TGTGCCAGCTCAGAGACAGGGCCCAATCAGCCCCAGCATTTT. This translates into CASSETGPNQPQHF. The chain couples TRBV18 to TRBJ1-5, with 7 bases matching TRBD1. Germline CDR1 KGHSH, CDR2 LQKENI. This CDR3 contains 14 residues. V gave up 5 bases and J gave up 3 bases; unmatched junction bases: 4.